The 15 T cell receptor beta chains listed next were all sequenced from one sample in a study of shared clonotypes between healthy human individuals. The data were produced by immunoSEQ multiplex PCR, yet TCRdb's version contains in-frame clones alone and is incomplete. The repertoire consists of about 2 million clones, with about 95% occurring once and the leading ten covering 0.95% to 1.5%. Naivety among CD8 cells was defined by CD45RO negativity and positive CCR7 selection, thereby excluding terminally differentiated effector memory CD45RA+ cells. The sequencing sample was made of naive CD8+ T cells sorted from blood. These receptor sequences come from a man between 18 and 35 years old in good health.

The chain is built from TRBV12-5 and TRBJ1-2; 8 bases are shared with TRBD1. Germline V lookup: CDR1 LGHNT, CDR2 FRNRAP. This CDR3 has 15 residues. V was clipped by 6 bases and J by 2 bases; unmatched bases: 8. CDR3: CASGDGTGANYGYTF. CDR3 nucleotide sequence: TGTGCTAGTGGGGACGGGACAGGAGCAAACTATGGCTACACCTTC.

The rearrangement uses TRBV9 and TRBJ1-2, with TRBD1 identical over 8 bases. This CDR3 region has 15 residues. CDR1 is SGDLS, CDR2 YYNGEE, per germline. After removal of 4 bases from V and 5 bases from J, the junction contained 10 bases not matched to a gene. The CDR3 loop reads CASSPFDRGAYGYTF. CDR3 nucleotide sequence: TGTGCCAGCAGCCCATTCGACAGGGGAGCATATGGCTACACCTTC. Full variable domain (remainder filled in from reference TRBV9 and TRBJ1-2): DSGVTQTPKHLITATGQRVTLRCSPRSGDLSVYWYQQSLDQGLQFLIQYYNGEERAKGNILERFSAQQFPDLHSELNLSSLELGDSALYFCASSPFDRGAYGYTFGSGTRLTVV.

The CDR3 DNA reads TGTGCCAGCAGCTCCCGGGACATCTACGAGCAGTACTTC. This encodes CASSSRDIYEQYF. The rearrangement uses TRBV7-9 and TRBJ2-7, with a tentative D call TRBD1 (6 bases). V lost 4 bases and J 3 bases, leaving 10 bases between the germline ends. The CDR3 has 13 residues. CDR1 and CDR2 (germline): SEHNR, FQNEAQ (reference sequence).

The V and J genes are TRBV6-1 and TRBJ2-5; possible D gene TRBD2, 7 bases. The V gene lost 7 bases and the J gene lost 5 bases, with 17 bases spanning the gap. Per germline, CDR1 MNHNS and CDR2 SASEGT. The CDR3 is 14 amino acids. The CDR3 nucleotides read TGTGCCAGCACCCTATTGAAGGGGGGGGAGACCCAGTACTTC. Its translation is CASTLLKGGETQYF.

This clone has a handful of counts. V usage is TRBV11-2 and J usage is TRBJ1-2; tentative D call: TRBD1 (5 bases). Germline V gene lookup returns CDR1 SGHAT and CDR2 FQNNGV. Deletions cut 5 bases from V and 0 bases from J, with 13 bases between. The CDR3 spans 15 residues. Here the CDR3 DNA reads TGTGCCAGCAGCCTCATGACAGCTTCTAACTATGGCTACACCTTC. The encoded protein is CASSLMTASNYGYTF.

The chain carries TRBV30 and TRBJ2-6; D is unclear. Trimming took off 3 bases at V and 1 base at J, with 10 bases between the two ends. The CDR3 covers 15 residues. CDR1 and CDR2 from the germline V gene are GTSNPN and SVGIG (reference sequence). Here the CDR3 DNA reads TGTGCCTGGAGCCTACCCCGGTCTGGGGCCAACGTCCTGACTTTC. Its protein product is CAWSLPRSGANVLTF. The variable domain in full, completed from reference TRBV30 and TRBJ2-6, reads SQTIHQWPATLVQPVGSPLSLECTVEGTSNPNLYWYRQAAGRGLQLLFYSVGIGQISSEVPQNLSASRPQDRQFILSSKKLLLSDSGFYLCAWSLPRSGANVLTFGAGSRLTVL.

The V and J genes are TRBV29-1 and TRBJ2-1, with 12 bases aligning to TRBD1. The CDR3 runs to 15 residues. Trimming removed 7 bases from V and 2 bases from J; junction bases left unmatched: 6. Germline V gives CDR1 SQVTM, CDR2 ANQGSEA. CDR3 sequence: CSAKGQGATYNEQFF. The CDR3 DNA follows: TGCAGCGCCAAGGGACAGGGGGCCACCTACAATGAGCAGTTCTTC.

The chain links TRBV13 to TRBJ1-2; D ambiguous. Germline values: CDR1 PRHDT, CDR2 FYEKMQ (reference sequence). This CDR3 comprises 14 residues. Trimming took off 6 bases at V and 4 bases at J, with 15 bases between the two ends. CDR3 sequence: CASRTRDAFYGYTF. CDR3 coding DNA: TGTGCCAGCAGGACCCGAGATGCCTTCTATGGCTACACCTTC.

The CDR3 DNA is TGCGCCGGGCGGACAAGGGGCTCCTACGAGCAGTACTTC. Translation gives CAGRTRGSYEQYF. The chain employs TRBV4-3 and TRBJ2-7, with D perhaps matching TRBD1 (5 bases). The CDR3 runs to 13 residues. The V end lost 11 bases, the J end lost 0 bases, and 14 bases lay between the germline ends. CDR1 and CDR2 from the germline V gene are LGHNA and YSLEER.

DNA for the CDR3: TGTGCCAGCAGCTTAGGCCACCGCTACGAGCAGTACTTC. Translated, it gives CASSLGHRYEQYF. The rearrangement joins TRBV7-2 to TRBJ2-7; D ambiguous. Germline-derived CDR1 and CDR2 are SGHTA and FQGNSA. V lost 1 base and J lost 3, with 7 bases in between. The CDR3 loop spans 13 amino acids.

The chain is built from TRBV25-1 and TRBJ1-2, with 12 bases matching TRBD1. J gave up 4 bases and V 3 bases, and 6 bases lay outside the gene matches. Germline CDR1 reads MGHDK; CDR2 reads SYGVNS. This CDR3 contains 16 residues. CDR3 sequence (DNA): TGTGCCAGCAGTGACGGAGGGGACAGGGGGCCCTATGGCTACACCTTC. Translation: CASSDGGDRGPYGYTF.

The chain carries TRBV7-2 and TRBJ2-7; 10 nucleotides line up with TRBD2. V lost 5 bases to trimming and J lost 5 bases; unmatched junction nucleotides: 9. Germline loops: CDR1 SGHTA, CDR2 FQGNSA. CDR3 length: 15 amino acids. For the CDR3, the DNA is TGTGCCAGCAGCCCTTCTAGCGGGAGTGCCCACGAGCAGTACTTC. This encodes CASSPSSGSAHEQYF.

The V call is TRBV4-1, the J call TRBJ2-1; TRBD2 agrees at 8 bases. Looked up from germline, CDR1 is MGHRA and CDR2 is YSYEKL. The V gene end was trimmed by 1 base and the J gene end by 10 bases; junction bases not matched to a gene: 12. CDR3 size: 16 residues. The CDR3 coding sequence is TGCGCCAGCAGCCAAGGTGTGAGCGGGAGCAGCCGGGAGCAGTTCTTC. It codes for CASSQGVSGSSREQFF.

The CDR3 bases are TGTGCCAGCAGCTTGGGCATTACTGGAAACACTGAAGCTTTCTTT. It specifies CASSLGITGNTEAFF. V gene TRBV5-8 combines with J gene TRBJ1-1; no clear D gene. The CDR3 spans 15 residues. The V and J ends lost 0 bases and 2 bases respectively, with 11 bases between them. Germline V gene data show CDR1 as SGHTS and CDR2 as YDEGEE.

This clone was found once. This same CDR3 is encoded by further DNA sequences in the sample. The chain has TRBV9 and TRBJ2-1; TRBD2 matches at 13 bases. This CDR3 is built from 15 residues. The junction had 1 base not matched to a gene; V was cut back by 3 bases and J by 4 bases. The germline CDR1 and CDR2 sequences are SGDLS and YYNGEE. The CDR3 is CASSATSGGYNEQFF. DNA of the CDR3: TGTGCCAGCAGCGCGACTAGCGGGGGGTACAATGAGCAGTTCTTC. The full variable domain, its missing parts supplied by reference TRBV9 and TRBJ2-1, is DSGVTQTPKHLITATGQRVTLRCSPRSGDLSVYWYQQSLDQGLQFLIQYYNGEERAKGNILERFSAQQFPDLHSELNLSSLELGDSALYFCASSATSGGYNEQFFGPGTRLTVL.